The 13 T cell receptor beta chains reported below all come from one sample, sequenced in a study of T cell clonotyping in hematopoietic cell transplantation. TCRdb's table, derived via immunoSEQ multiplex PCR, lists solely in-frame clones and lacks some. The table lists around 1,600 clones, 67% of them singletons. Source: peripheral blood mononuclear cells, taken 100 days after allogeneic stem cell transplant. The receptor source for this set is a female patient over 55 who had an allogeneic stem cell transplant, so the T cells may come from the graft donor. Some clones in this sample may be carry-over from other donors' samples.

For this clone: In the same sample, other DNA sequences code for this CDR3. The CDR3 DNA is TGCGCCAGCAGCCAGGGATCGTGGAACACCGGGGAGCTGTTTTTT. Translating gives CASSQGSWNTGELFF. The chain uses TRBV4-1 and TRBJ2-2; D ambiguous. This CDR3 comprises 15 residues. Trimming pared 3 bases from V and 1 base from J, leaving 9 bases between. The germline V gene encodes CDR1 MGHRA and CDR2 YSYEKL.

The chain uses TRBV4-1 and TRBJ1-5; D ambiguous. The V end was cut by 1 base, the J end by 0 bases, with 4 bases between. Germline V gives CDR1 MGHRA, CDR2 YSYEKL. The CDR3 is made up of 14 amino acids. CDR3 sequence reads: CASSQVGSNQPQHF. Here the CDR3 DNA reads TGCGCCAGCAGCCAAGTGGGTAGCAATCAGCCCCAGCATTTT.

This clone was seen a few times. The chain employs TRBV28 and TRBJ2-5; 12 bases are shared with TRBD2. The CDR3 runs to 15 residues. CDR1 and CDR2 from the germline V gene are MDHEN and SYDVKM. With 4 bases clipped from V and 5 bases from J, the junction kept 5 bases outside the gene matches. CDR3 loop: CASSSRLAGVETQYF. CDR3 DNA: TGTGCCAGCAGTTCCAGACTAGCGGGAGTGGAGACCCAGTACTTC.

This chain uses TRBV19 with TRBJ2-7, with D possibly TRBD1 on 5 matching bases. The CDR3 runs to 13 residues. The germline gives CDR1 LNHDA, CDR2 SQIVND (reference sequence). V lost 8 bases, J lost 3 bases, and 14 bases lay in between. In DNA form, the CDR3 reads TGTGCCAGTTCCCCCAGGGTAAACTACGAGCAGTACTTC. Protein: CASSPRVNYEQYF.

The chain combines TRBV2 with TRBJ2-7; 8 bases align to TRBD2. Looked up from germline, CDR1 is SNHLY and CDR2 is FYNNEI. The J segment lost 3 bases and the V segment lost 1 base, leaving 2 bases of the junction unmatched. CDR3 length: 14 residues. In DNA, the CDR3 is TGTGCCAGCAGTGAAGATAGCGGGGTCTACGAGCAGTACTTC. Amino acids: CASSEDSGVYEQYF.

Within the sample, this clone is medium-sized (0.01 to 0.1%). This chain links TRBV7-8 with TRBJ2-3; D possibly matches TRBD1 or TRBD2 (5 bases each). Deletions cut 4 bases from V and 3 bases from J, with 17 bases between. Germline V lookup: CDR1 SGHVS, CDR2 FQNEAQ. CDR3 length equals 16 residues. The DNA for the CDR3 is TGTGCCAGCAGCTCCCCGGTCGGGGCGCGGACAGATACGCAGTATTTT. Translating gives CASSSPVGARTDTQYF.

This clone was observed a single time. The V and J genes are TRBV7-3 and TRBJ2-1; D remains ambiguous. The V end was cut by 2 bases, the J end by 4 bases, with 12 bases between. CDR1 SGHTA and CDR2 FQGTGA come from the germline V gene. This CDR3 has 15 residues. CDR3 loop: CASSLGQASYNEQFF. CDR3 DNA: TGTGCCAGCAGCTTAGGGCAAGCCTCTTACAATGAGCAGTTCTTC.

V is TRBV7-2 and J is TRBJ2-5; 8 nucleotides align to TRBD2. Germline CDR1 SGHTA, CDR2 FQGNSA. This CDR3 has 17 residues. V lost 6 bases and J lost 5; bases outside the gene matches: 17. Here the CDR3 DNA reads TGTGCCAGCAGAACCGACCACGGGAGGGCGTATGGGGAGACCCAGTACTTC. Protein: CASRTDHGRAYGETQYF.

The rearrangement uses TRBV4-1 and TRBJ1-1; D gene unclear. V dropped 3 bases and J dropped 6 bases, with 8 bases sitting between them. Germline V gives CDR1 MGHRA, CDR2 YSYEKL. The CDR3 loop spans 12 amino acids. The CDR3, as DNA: TGCGCCAGCAGCCACCCTCAAGCTGAAGCTTTCTTT. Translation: CASSHPQAEAFF.

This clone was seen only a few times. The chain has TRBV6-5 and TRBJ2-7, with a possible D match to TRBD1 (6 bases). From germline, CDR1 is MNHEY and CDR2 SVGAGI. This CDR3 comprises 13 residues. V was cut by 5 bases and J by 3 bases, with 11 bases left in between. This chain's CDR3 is CASSATGNYEQYF. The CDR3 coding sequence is TGTGCCAGCAGTGCCACAGGGAACTACGAGCAGTACTTC.

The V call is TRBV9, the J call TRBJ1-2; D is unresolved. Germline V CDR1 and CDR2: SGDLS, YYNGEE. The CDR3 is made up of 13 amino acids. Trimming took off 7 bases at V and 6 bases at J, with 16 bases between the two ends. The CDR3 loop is CASGPTALHGYTF. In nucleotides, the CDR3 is TGTGCCAGCGGCCCAACCGCCCTCCATGGCTACACCTTC. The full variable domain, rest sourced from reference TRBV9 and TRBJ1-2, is DSGVTQTPKHLITATGQRVTLRCSPRSGDLSVYWYQQSLDQGLQFLIQYYNGEERAKGNILERFSAQQFPDLHSELNLSSLELGDSALYFCASGPTALHGYTFGSGTRLTVV.

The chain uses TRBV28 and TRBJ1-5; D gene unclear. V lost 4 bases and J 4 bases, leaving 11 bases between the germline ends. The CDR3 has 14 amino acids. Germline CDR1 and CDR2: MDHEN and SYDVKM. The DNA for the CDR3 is TGTGCCAGCAGTTACGGCTTGGGGAATCAGCCCCAGCATTTT. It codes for CASSYGLGNQPQHF.

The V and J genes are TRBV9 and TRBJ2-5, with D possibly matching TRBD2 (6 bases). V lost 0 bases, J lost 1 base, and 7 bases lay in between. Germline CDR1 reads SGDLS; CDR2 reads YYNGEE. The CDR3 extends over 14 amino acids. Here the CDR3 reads CASSVAGLQETQYF. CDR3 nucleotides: TGTGCCAGCAGCGTAGCGGGACTCCAAGAGACCCAGTACTTC.